This section outlines one TCR beta chain sequence together with its context. An end of the junction differs from the germline gene, which may be a read error. This specimen comes from a study of blood T cells in healthy people across ages. The CDR3 is 15 amino acids. In germline, CDR1 is SEHNR, CDR2 FQNEAQ (reference sequence). A second PCR, run for about 7 to 11 cycles, used a sample-barcoded 5' primer plus a J-beta primer mix. TCRdb re-called the 5' RACE reads through MiXCR, storing one row per CDR3 protein. The sample lists hundreds of thousands of distinct CDR3 sequences, about 51% occurring once.

The V and J genes are TRBV7-9 and TRBJ1-6; D might be TRBD1 (5 bases). The sequencing sample was made of blood. The receptor was isolated from an elderly woman in good health. CDR3 DNA: TGTGCCAGCACCTTAGGGGATTTGGACAATTCACCCCTCCACTTT. The encoded protein is CASTLGDLDNSPLHF.